This T cell receptor (beta chain) was identified in a study of cytomegalovirus exposure and HLA in healthy donors (dated by TCRdb to between 2016 and 2019). A note on the overall study: In an earlier analysis of about 560 of the donors, 276 Gb of sequence data and 100 million or so unique TCR beta sequences from about 180 million T cells were reported. Of the approximately 400 genotyped donors, approximately 80% were placed in the genetic ancestry cluster associated with self-reported Caucasian donors. An earlier analysis of around 580 of the donors used high-throughput TCR beta sequencing to judge whether each TCR beta V gene segment behaved as functional or pseudogenic. A later genetic analysis took genome-wide SNP genotypes for about three fifths of the 666 donors and used that subset as a discovery cohort. Because of strong linkage in the cohort, roughly 5 DR-DQ haplotypes were treated as single units for association and clustering. Besides the first cohort of approximately 710 subjects, a separate validation cohort made up of 90 to 150 different subjects was used. Typing coverage varied by locus: roughly 620-640 donors for A, B, C, DRB1 and DQB1; 522 for DQA1; more than 600 for DPA1; under 490 for DPB1. Donor age, sex, ethnicity and CMV serostatus were compiled together with the repertoire data. The study aimed to test whether signatures of past pathogen exposure could be identified by cataloging public T cell receptors. Rather than using new phenotypic data, the later analysis identified candidate immune exposures from TCR beta sequences and from how often those sequences occurred across donors. To predict cytomegalovirus infection status, the study brought together high-throughput TCR immunosequencing, statistical association of individual TCRs with disease status, and machine learning. On average, around 240,000 unique TCR beta nucleotide sequences were sequenced per donor among some 430 genotyped donors of the cohort, with 15% to 20% of those sequences being non-productive. HLA typing included class I and class II loci at four-digit resolution. An early release covering more than 500 HLA-typed donors comprised about 300 gigabases of sequencing data and roughly 85 million unique TCR sequences. Using immunosequencing, the study profiled T cell repertoires from approximately 700 subjects and related those repertoires to cytomegalovirus serostatus. To study patterns of TCR occurrence, a later analysis re-analyzed previously published TCR beta repertoires from more than 550 donors and added high-resolution HLA genotyping. Every discovery cohort repertoire had been produced on one sequencing platform.

CDR1 and CDR2, looked up from the germline V gene (reference sequence), are SEHNR and FQNEAQ. V lost 6 bases and J lost 7 bases; the stretch between them is 21 bases long. The CDR3 covers 16 residues, taking in both the cysteine and the phenylalanine. Just CDR3 DNA is preserved here, 48 bases in frame from base 1. In total, more than 500 healthy bone marrow donors made up the cohort. At the time of sampling, all cohort members were nominally healthy, though unrecorded immune exposures were likely present. The donor was CMV seronegative and was included in the group of 352 seronegative cohort members. A peripheral blood sample was collected from each donor, and TCR beta sequencing was performed on peripheral blood mononuclear cells. The Qiagen DNeasy Blood Extraction Kit was used to extract genomic DNA from the blood cell samples. About this clone itself: Its antigen is currently not known. No much larger clone is present one base from it, and per-base qualities are unavailable.

Receptors were amplified or captured by the immunoSEQ multiplex PCR assay. The multiplex PCR relied on a mix of 60 forward primers for TCR Vbeta segments and 13 reverse primers for TCR Jbeta segments. The CDR3 region of rearranged TCR beta genes was amplified from genomic DNA by a multiplex PCR assay. On the Illumina HiSeq System, the amplified TCR beta libraries were sequenced as 87-base-pair reads. Turning to the authors' computational methods: In a later analysis, some 80 million unique TCR beta chains were counted across the 650 to 750 repertoires, and roughly 10 million of these chains were shared by at least two donors. Raw reads were error-corrected and collapsed into unique sequences by a nearest-neighbor algorithm in which closely related sequences were merged to remove PCR and sequencing errors. Alignment of CDR3 sequences to IMGT reference sequences was used to assign V, D and J gene segments. Each retained sequence needed at least a six-nucleotide match to both a V gene segment and a J gene segment. Rearrangements were called productive when the CDR3 lacked stop codons and stayed in frame with V and J; all others were non-productive. CDR3 was defined by IMGT convention, running from the second conserved V-encoded cysteine to the conserved J-encoded phenylalanine. The earlier analysis of roughly 590 of the donors excluded any sequence lacking an unambiguous match to a single V gene segment. An earlier analysis of a few hundred of the donors classified V segments as functional when productive rearrangements were above 56.7% and as segregating when the standard deviation between donors was above 5%. A statistical classification framework was developed to diagnose cytomegalovirus status using the catalog of TCR beta chain sequences. V and J gene assignment, in a later analysis, came from comparing TCR nucleotide sequences with IMGT/GENE-DB human TR gene sequences. Using the TCRdist pipeline, a later analysis assigned CDR3 sequences along with most-parsimonious VDJ recombination scenarios. A later analysis defined each TCR beta chain by its CDR3 amino acid sequence plus V-gene family, and excluded reads lacking a unique V-gene family. As a way to deal with suspected cross-contamination and a sequencing artifact, a later analysis dropped 640 or so nucleotide sequences that were highly shared and had low generation probability. In a later analysis, a clonal expansion index was calculated for each public chain from normalized within-repertoire ranks of inferred template counts. In a later analysis, generation probabilities were computed with a VDJ recombination model fitted to out-of-frame rearrangements, and the resulting probabilities were checked against IGoR. In a later analysis, TCR-TCR, TCR-HLA and TCR-CMV co-occurrence was scored with hypergeometric tests, and a repertoire-size bias correction was applied to TCR pairs. False discovery rates were estimated in a later analysis by permuting HLA or CMV assignments 20 times. A later analysis grouped co-occurring TCRs with DBSCAN, adding TCRdist sequence similarity when clustering within HLA-allele-positive subsets. Co-occurrence clustering excluded repertoires with fewer than 30,000 or more than 120,000 public chains, plus five with anomalous nucleotide sharing. Entries here come from immuneACCESS through TCRdb and include only in-frame sequences with V and J called. Some clones fail to appear in such tables; in the studies checked, an unresolved V gene covers under half of the shortfall, and the cause of the remainder is unknown. D and trimming come from the DNA, and the V and J calls and clone size come from that table. For this sample there are about 82,000 clones; approximately 90% appear just once. The ten largest clones capture 2% to 2.5% of the sample.

The paper's findings and limits, for the study overall: Correlated functional status among segregating V segments might reflect linkage disequilibrium, but an unknown experimental factor could not be ruled out. Because HLA typing was missing for some donors at each locus, association tests included only the typed subset. An association between a missense DCLRE1C variant and V-gene and J-gene trimming of TCR beta chains was found in a later genetic analysis and replicated in an independent cohort. Only TCR beta chains were sequenced in this cohort, and the absence of alpha or paired-chain data limited detectable features. Some IMGT-functional V segments, including TRBV6-2 and TRBV6-3, could not be told apart with the 87-base-pair reads, so those segments were excluded. In a later analysis, HLA-associated TCR beta chains were found to be more clonally expanded and to have lower generation probabilities than equally common non-associated chains. Most TCR sequences were seen in very few donors, while some public TCRs were found in many individuals. In an earlier analysis of 587 of the donors, most TCR beta V segments appeared in productive rearrangements about 87% or about 30% of the time, broadly matching IMGT annotations. A further reported finding was that TCR beta sequences accurately predicted the HLA-A and HLA-B alleles for most subjects in the first cohort. Because counts were too low, seventeen rarely observed V segments, including chromosome 9 orphons, were excluded from the earlier analysis of several hundred of the donors. A later analysis found that TCR association rates varied across HLA loci, with DRB1 alleles showing the most associated TCRs and HLA-C alleles the fewest. According to the authors, the approach could potentially be generalized to other disease states and immunological phenotypes. A total of some 180 TCR beta chains were listed by the study as associated with cytomegalovirus. A cluster of highly shared sequence variants was judged likely to be a technical artifact of the sequencing pipeline. According to a later analysis, parvovirus B19, influenza, CMV and Epstein-Barr virus appeared linked to several top co-occurrence clusters. Compared with the roughly 670-donor mean, donors in an Asian-associated ancestry cluster had fewer N-insertions in productive TCRs, according to a later genetic analysis. CMV serostatus was the only immune exposure information available for the cohort. In a later analysis, most CMV-associated TCR beta chains were found to appear HLA-restricted, with HLA associations seemingly driven largely by CMV exposure. Roughly uniform sequencing depth across donors was assumed in presence/absence analyses, although this assumption may not hold. Cytomegalovirus status was reported to be diagnosed by the classifier with high specificity and sensitivity in both the original and validation cohorts. Strong co-occurrence of HLA alleles, especially DR and DQ, made assigning TCR associations to individual alleles difficult. Specific HLA alleles were associated with more than 15,000 TCR beta sequences at a false discovery rate of 0.05 in a later analysis. A few of the identified cytomegalovirus-associated TCR beta chains were confirmed in vitro to be specific for cytomegalovirus antigens.

This clonotype was obtained from a man aged 18-30 years in good health and CMV-seronegative. This chain is built from TRBV7-9 and TRBJ1-4, with TRBD1 as a weak D call on 6 bases. The sequenced sample consisted of PBMCs. The CDR3 corresponds to CASSSLRAQGTEKLFF. The nucleotides read TGTGCCAGCAGTTCTCTTAGGGCCCAGGGGACTGAAAAACTGTTTTTT.